Presented here are 15 T cell receptor beta chains from one specimen sequenced in a study of cytomegalovirus exposure and HLA in healthy donors. In the PCR, 60 Vbeta and 13 Jbeta primers were used. Assay used: immunoSEQ multiplex PCR; TCRdb lists only in-frame clones, some missing. The profile shows 120,000 to 150,000 clones, about 80% of them singletons. Sequencing was carried out using PBMCs. The origin of the receptors is a male donor in good health and CMV-seropositive.

V and J are TRBV27 and TRBJ2-5; tentative D call: TRBD1 (6 bases). Germline V CDR1 and CDR2: MNHEY, SMNVEV (reference sequence). The CDR3 totals 15 residues. The V gene lost 4 bases and the J gene lost 4 bases, with 16 bases spanning the gap. The DNA for the CDR3 is TGTGCCAGCAGTTCATACAGGGTTCCGGGAGAGACCCAGTACTTC. Protein product: CASSSYRVPGETQYF.

The rearrangement links TRBV5-8 to TRBJ1-5; 9 bases are shared with TRBD1. This CDR3 comprises 16 residues. CDR1 SGHTS and CDR2 YDEGEE come from the germline V gene. Losses at the gene ends were 0 bases for V and 4 bases for J; bases not matched to a gene: 5. In nucleotides, the CDR3 is TGTGCCAGCAGCTTGGGGGGGACAGGGTGTAATCAGCCCCAGCATTTT. Amino acids: CASSLGGTGCNQPQHF.

About this clone itself: The CDR3 carries no conserved terminal phenylalanine or tryptophan, so it likely arises from a read error. The DNA is left out, because the CDR3 cannot be placed on it with certainty; the CDR3 is given as TCRdb lists it. V gene TRBV21-1 combines with J gene TRBJ1-2; no DNA check was done on the table's D call, TRBD1. TRBV21-1 is described as a pseudogene. The CDR3 comprises 10 residues, both ends counted. The chain's CDR3 is CASITRGTAG.

The chain links TRBV7-2 to TRBJ2-5; 10 bases align to TRBD2. Germline V gene data show CDR1 as SGHTA and CDR2 as FQGNSA. The CDR3 sequence is 15 residues long. The trim removed 5 bases at V and 2 bases at J, leaving 5 bases unmatched. The CDR3 loop is CASSGSGGYQETQYF. The CDR3 DNA is TGTGCCAGCAGCGGTAGCGGGGGGTATCAAGAGACCCAGTACTTC. The entire variable domain, with the rest obtained from reference TRBV7-2 and TRBJ2-5, is as follows: GAGVSQSPSNKVTEKGKDVELRCDPISGHTALYWYRQSLGQGLEFLIYFQGNSAPDKSGLPSDRFSAERTGGSVSTLTIQRTQQEDSAVYLCASSGSGGYQETQYFGPGTRLLVL.

DNA of the CDR3: TGTGCCAGCAGTCCAGGGATCTCCGGGGAGCTGTTTTTT. Its translation: CASSPGISGELFF. The chain joins TRBV27 to TRBJ2-2; weak D call: TRBD1 (5 bases). The CDR3 loop spans 13 amino acids. The V gene lost 5 bases and the J gene lost 6 bases, with 10 bases spanning the gap. Germline CDR1 and CDR2: MNHEY and SMNVEV (reference sequence).

This clone appeared once. The CDR3 sequence: CASSLGQDLNTEAFF. CDR3 coding DNA: TGTGCCAGCAGCCTTGGACAGGACCTGAACACTGAAGCTTTCTTT. The J gene is TRBJ1-1, the V gene TRBV7-9, with 7 bases lining up with TRBD1. V gave up 5 bases and J gave up 0 bases; unmatched junction bases: 6. In germline, CDR1 is SEHNR, CDR2 FQNEAQ (reference sequence). The CDR3 is 15 amino acids.

In its sample, this clone was seen once. This sequence joins TRBV6-5 and TRBJ1-1; tentative D call: TRBD1 (6 bases). The CDR3 is made up of 15 amino acids. Trimming took off 6 bases at V and 1 base at J, with 15 bases between the two ends. Germline V lookup: CDR1 MNHEY, CDR2 SVGAGI. For the CDR3, the DNA is TGTGCCAGCAGGGCAGGGACAAGACCGAACACTGAAGCTTTCTTT. This codes for CASRAGTRPNTEAFF.

The chain employs TRBV11-2 and TRBJ1-1, with D hard to call. V dropped 1 base and J dropped 4 bases, with 7 bases sitting between them. The germline gives CDR1 SGHAT, CDR2 FQNNGV. There are 13 residues in the CDR3. The CDR3 DNA sequence: TGTGCCAGCAGCTTAGGGGCTGGCACTGAAGCTTTCTTT. This sequence encodes CASSLGAGTEAFF.

The chain recombines TRBV7-8 with TRBJ2-7, with 11 bases that match TRBD2. Trimming removed 5 bases from V and 7 bases from J; junction bases left unmatched: 13. This CDR3 is built from 16 residues. Germline CDR1 SGHVS, CDR2 FQNEAQ. The CDR3 DNA is TGTGCCAGCAGCCGCATTGGGACTAGCGGCTTGAGGGAGCAGTACTTC. This translates into CASSRIGTSGLREQYF.

The chain has TRBV7-3 and TRBJ2-1; the D is unclear. The V and J ends lost 1 base and 8 bases respectively, with 6 bases between them. In germline, CDR1 is SGHTA, CDR2 FQGTGA. The length of the CDR3 is 12 residues. CDR3 protein: CASSLSGDEQFF. The CDR3 bases are TGTGCCAGCAGCTTAAGCGGTGATGAGCAGTTCTTC. Supplemented by reference TRBV7-3 and TRBJ2-1, the full variable domain reads GAGVSQTPSNKVTEKGKYVELRCDPISGHTALYWYRQSLGQGPEFLIYFQGTGAADDSGLPNDRFFAVRPEGSVSTLKIQRTERGDSAVYLCASSLSGDEQFFGPGTRLTVL.

V is TRBV6-5 and J is TRBJ1-2; the D is unclear. Trimming took off 7 bases at V and 0 bases at J, with 12 bases between the two ends. The CDR3 totals 14 residues. Germline CDR1 MNHEY, CDR2 SVGAGI. The CDR3 protein is CASTKPGTNYGYTF. CDR3 nucleotide sequence: TGTGCCAGCACTAAACCGGGGACTAACTATGGCTACACCTTC.

The chain joins TRBV28 to TRBJ1-1, with 8 bases that match TRBD1. Germline loops: CDR1 MDHEN, CDR2 SYDVKM. This CDR3 has 14 amino acids. V was pared by 6 bases and J by 1 base, with 4 bases of the junction left unmatched. The DNA of the CDR3 is TGTGCCAGCAGGTTCACAGGGGGGAACACTGAAGCTTTCTTT. Amino acid sequence: CASRFTGGNTEAFF.

The V call is TRBV5-6, the J call TRBJ1-5; D unresolved. There are 13 residues in the CDR3. Trimming shortened V by 0 bases and J by 6 bases, and 7 bases separated the two germline ends. CDR1 SGHDT and CDR2 YYEEEE come from the germline V gene. This CDR3 is CASSLATGQPQHF. The CDR3 DNA sequence: TGTGCCAGCAGCTTGGCCACCGGTCAGCCCCAGCATTTT.

The CDR3 is CASSMALSNEQFF. The CDR3 region has the DNA TGTGCCAGTAGTATGGCTCTCAGCAATGAGCAGTTCTTC. The chain carries TRBV19 and TRBJ2-1; D not resolved. This CDR3 spans 13 amino acids. Germline V gene data show CDR1 as LNHDA and CDR2 as SQIVND (reference sequence). Trimming stripped 3 bases from V and 6 bases from J, with 9 bases between. The whole variable domain, remainder taken from reference TRBV19 and TRBJ2-1, is DGGITQSPKYLFRKEGQNVTLSCEQNLNHDAMYWYRQDPGQGLRLIYYSQIVNDFQKGDIAEGYSVSREKKESFPLTVTSAQKNPTAFYLCASSMALSNEQFFGPGTRLTVL.

The chain recombines TRBV6-5 with TRBJ2-5; the match to TRBD2 covers 7 bases. The germline gives CDR1 MNHEY, CDR2 SVGAGI. J was trimmed by 0 bases and V by 5 bases; bases with no gene match: 6. The CDR3 totals 15 residues. CDR3 protein: CASSLWGGDQETQYF. The CDR3 bases are TGTGCCAGCAGTCTCTGGGGGGGGGACCAAGAGACCCAGTACTTC.